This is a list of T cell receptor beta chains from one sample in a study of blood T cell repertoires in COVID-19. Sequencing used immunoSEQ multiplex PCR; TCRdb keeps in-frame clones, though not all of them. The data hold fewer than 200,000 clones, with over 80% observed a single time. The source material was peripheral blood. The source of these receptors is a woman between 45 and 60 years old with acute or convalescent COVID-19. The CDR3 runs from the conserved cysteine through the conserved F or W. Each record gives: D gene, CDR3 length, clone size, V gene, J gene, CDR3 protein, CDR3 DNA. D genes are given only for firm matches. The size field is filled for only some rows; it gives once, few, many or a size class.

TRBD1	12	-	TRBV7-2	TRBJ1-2	CASTRTGAGYTF	TGTGCCAGCACCCGGACAGGAGCCGGCTACACCTTC
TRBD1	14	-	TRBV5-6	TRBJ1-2	CASSQGDSYYGYTF	TGTGCCAGCAGCCAAGGGGACAGCTACTATGGCTACACCTTC
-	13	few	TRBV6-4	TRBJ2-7	CASSLTGRYEQYF	TGTGCCAGCTCACTTACAGGGAGATACGAGCAGTACTTC
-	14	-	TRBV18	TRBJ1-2	CASSPGRRDYGYTF	TGTGCCAGCTCACCAGGGCGCAGGGACTATGGCTACACCTTC
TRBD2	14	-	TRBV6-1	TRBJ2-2	CASSESGGTGELFF	TGTGCCAGCAGTGAATCGGGAGGCACCGGGGAGCTGTTTTTT
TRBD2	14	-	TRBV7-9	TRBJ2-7	CASSFGLAGEQQYF	TGTGCCAGCAGCTTTGGACTAGCGGGGGAGCAGCAGTACTTC
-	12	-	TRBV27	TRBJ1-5	CASSHLNQPQHF	TGTGCCAGCAGCCATCTAAATCAGCCCCAGCATTTT
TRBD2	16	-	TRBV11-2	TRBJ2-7	CASSPGGSANSYEQYF	TGTGCCAGCAGCCCGGGGGGGAGCGCAAACTCCTACGAGCAGTACTTC
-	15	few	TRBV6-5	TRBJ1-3	CASSYSWTSGNTIYF	TGTGCCAGCAGTTACAGTTGGACAAGTGGAAACACCATATATTTT
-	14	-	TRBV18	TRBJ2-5	CASSPARQLMAQYF	TGTGCCAGCTCACCAGCGCGACAGCTCATGGCCCAGTACTTC
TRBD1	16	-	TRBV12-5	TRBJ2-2	CASGLPGQVPTGELFF	TGTGCTAGTGGTTTGCCGGGACAGGTCCCCACCGGGGAGCTGTTTTTT
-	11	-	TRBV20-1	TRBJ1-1	CSAAGSGEAFF	TGCAGTGCCGCAGGGTCGGGTGAAGCTTTCTTT
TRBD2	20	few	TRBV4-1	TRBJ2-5	CASSQESLGLAGGNQETQYF	TGCGCCAGCAGCCAAGAGTCGCTTGGACTAGCGGGGGGGAATCAAGAGACCCAGTACTTC
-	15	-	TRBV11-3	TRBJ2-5	CASSLRGSGQETQYF	TGTGCCAGCAGCTTAAGAGGGTCCGGCCAAGAGACCCAGTACTTC
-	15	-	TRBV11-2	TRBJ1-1	CASSSWQGSRTEAFF	TGTGCCAGCAGCTCATGGCAGGGGTCTAGGACTGAAGCTTTCTTT
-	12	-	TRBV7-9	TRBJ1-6	CASSFPNSPLHF	TGTGCCAGCAGCTTTCCGAATTCACCCCTCCACTTT
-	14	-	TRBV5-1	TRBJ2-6	CASSVYSGANVLTF	TGCGCCAGCAGCGTCTACTCTGGGGCCAACGTCCTGACTTTC
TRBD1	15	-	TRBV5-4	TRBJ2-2	CASSFWDRRGGELFF	TGTGCCAGCAGCTTCTGGGACAGGCGCGGCGGGGAGCTGTTTTTT
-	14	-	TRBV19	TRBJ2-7	CASSSRRGIHEQYF	TGTGCCAGTAGTTCCCGTAGGGGCATCCACGAGCAGTACTTC
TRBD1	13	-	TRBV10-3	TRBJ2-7	CATGNKDRAEQYF	TGTGCCACCGGGAACAAGGACAGGGCGGAGCAGTACTTC
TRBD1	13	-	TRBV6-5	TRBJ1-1	CASRRGPGTEAFF	TGTGCCAGCAGGAGGGGGCCGGGCACTGAAGCTTTCTTT
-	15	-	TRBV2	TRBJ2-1	CASSLRGADGNEQFF	TGTGCCAGCAGTCTTCGGGGGGCTGACGGCAATGAGCAGTTCTTC
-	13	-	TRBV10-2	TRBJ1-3	CASSTLGGNTIYF	TGCGCCAGCAGTACCTTGGGCGGAAACACCATATATTTT